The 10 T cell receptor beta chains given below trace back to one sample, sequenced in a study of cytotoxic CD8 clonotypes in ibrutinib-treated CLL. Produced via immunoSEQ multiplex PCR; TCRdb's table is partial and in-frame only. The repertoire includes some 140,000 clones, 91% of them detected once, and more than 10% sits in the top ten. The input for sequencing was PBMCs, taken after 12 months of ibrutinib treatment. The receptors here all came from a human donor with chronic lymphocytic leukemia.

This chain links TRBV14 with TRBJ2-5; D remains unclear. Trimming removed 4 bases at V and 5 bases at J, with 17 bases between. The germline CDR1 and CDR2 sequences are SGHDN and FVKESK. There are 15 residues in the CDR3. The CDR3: CASSRGITEVETQYF. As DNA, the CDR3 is TGTGCCAGCAGCCGGGGAATTACAGAGGTGGAGACCCAGTACTTC. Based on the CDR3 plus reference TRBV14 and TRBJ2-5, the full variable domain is EAGVTQFPSHSVIEKGQTVTLRCDPISGHDNLYWYRRVMGKEIKFLLHFVKESKQDESGMPNNRFLAERTGGTYSTLKVQPAELEDSGVYFCASSRGITEVETQYFGPGTRLLVL.

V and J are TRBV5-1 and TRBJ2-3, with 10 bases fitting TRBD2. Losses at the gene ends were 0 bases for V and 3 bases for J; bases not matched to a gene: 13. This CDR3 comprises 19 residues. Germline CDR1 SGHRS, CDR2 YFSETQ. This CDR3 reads CASSLAKAGGSLRTDTQYF. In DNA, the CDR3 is TGCGCCAGCAGCTTGGCCAAAGCGGGAGGGTCTCTACGGACAGATACGCAGTATTTT.

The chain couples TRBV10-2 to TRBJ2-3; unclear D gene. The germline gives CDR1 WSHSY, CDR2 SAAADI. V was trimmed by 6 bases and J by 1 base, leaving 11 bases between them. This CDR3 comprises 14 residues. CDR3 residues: CASSVSFRTDTQYF. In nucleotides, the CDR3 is TGCGCCAGCAGCGTTAGCTTCCGCACAGATACGCAGTATTTT.

CDR3 coding DNA: TGTGCCATCAGTGAATACAGGGACAACTACTACGAGCAGTACTTC. Amino acids: CAISEYRDNYYEQYF. The chain links TRBV10-3 to TRBJ2-7, with D possibly being TRBD1 (6 bases). The CDR3 is 15 residues long. Germline-derived CDR1 and CDR2 are ENHRY and SYGVKD. The V gene lost 3 bases and the J gene lost 3 bases, with 15 bases spanning the gap.

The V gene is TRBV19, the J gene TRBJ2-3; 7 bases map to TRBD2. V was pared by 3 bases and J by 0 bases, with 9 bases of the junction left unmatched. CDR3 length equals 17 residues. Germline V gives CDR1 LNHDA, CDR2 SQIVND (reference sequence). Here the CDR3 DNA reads TGTGCCAGTAGTATTCACTTTAGCGGGCCTAGCACAGATACGCAGTATTTT. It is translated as CASSIHFSGPSTDTQYF.

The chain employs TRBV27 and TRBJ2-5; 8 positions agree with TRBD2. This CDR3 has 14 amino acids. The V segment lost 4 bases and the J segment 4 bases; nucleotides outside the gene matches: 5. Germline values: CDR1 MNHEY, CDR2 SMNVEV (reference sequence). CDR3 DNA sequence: TGTGCCAGCAGTTCACTAGCGGAAGGAGAGACCCAGTACTTC. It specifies CASSSLAEGETQYF.

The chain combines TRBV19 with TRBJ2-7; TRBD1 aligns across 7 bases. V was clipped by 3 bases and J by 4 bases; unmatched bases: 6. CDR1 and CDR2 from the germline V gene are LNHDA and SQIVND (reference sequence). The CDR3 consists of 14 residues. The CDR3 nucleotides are TGTGCCAGTAGTATGCCGGGACAGCTTTACGAGCAGTACTTC. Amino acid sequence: CASSMPGQLYEQYF. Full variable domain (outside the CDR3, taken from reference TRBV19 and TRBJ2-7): DGGITQSPKYLFRKEGQNVTLSCEQNLNHDAMYWYRQDPGQGLRLIYYSQIVNDFQKGDIAEGYSVSREKKESFPLTVTSAQKNPTAFYLCASSMPGQLYEQYFGPGTRLTVT.

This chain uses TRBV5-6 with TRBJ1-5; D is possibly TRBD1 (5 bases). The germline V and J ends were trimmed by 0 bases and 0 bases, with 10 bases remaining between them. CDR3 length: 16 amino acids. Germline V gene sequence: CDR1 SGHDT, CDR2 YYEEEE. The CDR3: CASSLAGRYSNQPQHF. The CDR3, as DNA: TGTGCCAGCAGCTTGGCAGGGCGTTATAGCAATCAGCCCCAGCATTTT.

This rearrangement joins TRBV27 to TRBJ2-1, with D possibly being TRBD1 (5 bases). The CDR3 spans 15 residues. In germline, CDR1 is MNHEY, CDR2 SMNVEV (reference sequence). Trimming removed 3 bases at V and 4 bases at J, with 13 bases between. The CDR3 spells CASSFRQPSYNEQFF. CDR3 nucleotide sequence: TGTGCCAGCAGTTTTCGACAGCCTAGTTACAATGAGCAGTTCTTC.

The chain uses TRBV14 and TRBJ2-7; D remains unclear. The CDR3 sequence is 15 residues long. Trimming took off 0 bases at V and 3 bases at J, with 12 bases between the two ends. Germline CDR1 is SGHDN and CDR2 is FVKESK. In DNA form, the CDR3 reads TGTGCCAGCAGCCAAGAGAGGTACGGCGTCTACGAGCAGTACTTC. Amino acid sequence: CASSQERYGVYEQYF.